Presented here are 30 T cell receptor beta chains from one specimen sequenced in a study of blood T cell repertoires in COVID-19 (dated by TCRdb to 2018 to 2020). Library prep was done by the immunoSEQ multiplex PCR assay. TCRdb limited this immuneACCESS table to in-frame rearrangements with V and J called. A share of clones is missing; checked studies link under half to unresolved V genes, and the rest is unexplained. In all, the sample holds tens of thousands of clones, and approximately 80% of those were seen once. The ten top clones hold over 25% of the sample. The material sequenced was peripheral blood. These receptors came from a man aged 60 to 75 with COVID-19, enrolled during active disease.

The J gene is TRBJ2-1, the V gene TRBV5-1; 9 bases are a match to TRBD2. The CDR3 consists of 18 residues. V shed 0 bases and J 9 bases; nucleotides not matched to a gene: 16. The germline CDR1 and CDR2 sequences are SGHRS and YFSETQ. The CDR3 DNA is TGCGCCAGCAGCTTGGGTGCCTCTAGCGGGACGGCCCAAGCTGAGCAGTTCTTC. Amino acids: CASSLGASSGTAQAEQFF.

The gene calls are TRBV5-1 and TRBJ2-1, with D possibly matching TRBD2 (6 bases). The ends were cut back, 0 bases at V and 6 bases at J, with 13 bases in the middle. In germline, CDR1 is SGHRS, CDR2 YFSETQ. The CDR3 is made up of 15 amino acids. In DNA form, the CDR3 reads TGCGCCAGCAGCTTGGATTCGGCGGGGCTCAATGAGCAGTTCTTC. This gives the protein CASSLDSAGLNEQFF. Together with reference TRBV5-1 and TRBJ2-1, the CDR3 gives the full variable domain: KAGVTQTPRYLIKTRGQQVTLSCSPISGHRSVSWYQQTPGQGLQFLFEYFSETQRNKGNFPGRFSGRQFSNSRSEMNVSTLELGDSALYLCASSLDSAGLNEQFFGPGTRLTVL.

In its sample, this clone was seen a few times. The chain employs TRBV2 and TRBJ2-1; D call uncertain. V was pared by 5 bases and J by 4 bases, with 3 bases between. Germline loops: CDR1 SNHLY, CDR2 FYNNEI. The CDR3 length is 11 residues. Here the CDR3 reads CASSIYNEQFF. Here the CDR3 DNA reads TGTGCCAGCAGTATATACAATGAGCAGTTCTTC.

The rearrangement links TRBV7-6 to TRBJ2-3; 12 nucleotides match TRBD2. Germline V gene data show CDR1 as SGHVS and CDR2 as FNYEAQ. This CDR3 spans 18 amino acids. V lost 5 bases, J lost 4 bases, and 13 bases stayed unmatched. CDR3 in amino acids: CASSPHPLAGGPPDTQYF. The CDR3 nucleotides are TGTGCCAGCAGCCCGCACCCACTAGCGGGGGGCCCCCCAGATACGCAGTATTTT.

This chain joins TRBV7-8 and TRBJ2-7, with 7 positions matching TRBD2. The CDR3 loop spans 14 amino acids. In germline, CDR1 is SGHVS, CDR2 FQNEAQ. Trimming took 1 base from V and 2 from J; bases not matched to a gene: 2. The DNA of the CDR3 is TGTGCCAGCAGCTTAGGGCTAGCGGCCTACGAGCAGTACTTC. Protein product: CASSLGLAAYEQYF.

J is TRBJ2-2 and V is TRBV7-8, with 12 bases lining up with TRBD1. The V and J ends lost 1 base and 0 bases, in that order; junction bases with no gene match: 3. Germline V lookup: CDR1 SGHVS, CDR2 FQNEAQ. The CDR3 has 18 amino acids. This CDR3 reads CASSLVGTGGPNTGELFF. In nucleotides, the CDR3 is TGTGCCAGCAGCTTAGTAGGGACAGGGGGCCCGAACACCGGGGAGCTGTTTTTT.

The J gene is TRBJ2-5, the V gene TRBV6-5, with D perhaps matching TRBD2 (5 bases). Germline V gives CDR1 MNHEY, CDR2 SVGAGI. Between the trimmed V and J ends, which lost 7 bases and 4 bases, there was a span of 16 bases. The CDR3 has 14 residues. In DNA, the CDR3 is TGTGCCAGCAAGGTCAGCGTAGAGGGAGAGACCCAGTACTTC. Its translation is CASKVSVEGETQYF.

CDR3 in amino acids: CAWSPPRLSGKNNEQFF. In nucleotides, the CDR3 is TGTGCCTGGAGTCCCCCCCGACTGAGCGGGAAAAACAATGAGCAGTTCTTC. V and J are TRBV30 and TRBJ2-1; 7 bases line up with TRBD2. The CDR3 extends over 17 amino acids. From germline, CDR1 is GTSNPN and CDR2 SVGIG (reference sequence). Germline trimming cut 2 bases from V and 5 bases from J; bases unmatched to any gene: 15.

V is TRBV11-2 and J is TRBJ2-2; D is unresolved. This CDR3 has 17 residues. CDR1 and CDR2 (germline): SGHAT, FQNNGV. V was clipped by 4 bases and J by 3 bases, with 18 bases between them. In nucleotides, the CDR3 is TGTGCCAGCAGCTCCGCGACAAGGTCCCCATACACCGGGGAGCTGTTTTTT. This gives the protein CASSSATRSPYTGELFF.

The chain links TRBV27 to TRBJ1-6; TRBD1 matches at 10 bases. The V gene end was trimmed by 8 bases and the J gene end by 9 bases; junction bases not matched to a gene: 7. The CDR3 covers 14 residues. CDR1 is MNHEY, CDR2 SMNVEV, per germline (reference sequence). This CDR3 is CASGDRGGISPLHF. The CDR3 region has the DNA TGTGCCAGCGGGGACAGGGGCGGAATTTCACCCCTCCACTTT.

The chain uses TRBV11-2 and TRBJ2-1, with D unresolved. The germline V gene encodes CDR1 SGHAT and CDR2 FQNNGV. CDR3 length equals 11 residues. V was clipped by 5 bases and J by 5 bases, with 4 bases between them. CDR3 in amino acids: CASSAHNEQFF. As DNA, the CDR3 is TGTGCCAGCAGCGCGCACAATGAGCAGTTCTTC.

The chain couples TRBV19 to TRBJ1-6; 10 bases are shared with TRBD1. Germline V gene sequence: CDR1 LNHDA, CDR2 SQIVND (reference sequence). V trimming: 3 bases; J trimming: 7 bases; junction bases outside the gene matches: 9. The CDR3 runs to 17 residues. The CDR3 reads CASSIDQTGGFNSPLHF. The CDR3 DNA is TGTGCCAGTAGTATCGATCAGACAGGGGGCTTCAATTCACCCCTCCACTTT.

The gene calls are TRBV5-1 and TRBJ2-3, with D perhaps TRBD2 (6 bases). The CDR3 spans 14 residues. CDR1 and CDR2 (germline): SGHRS, YFSETQ. V dropped 5 bases and J dropped 2 bases, with 12 bases sitting between them. CDR3: CASRVERVTDTQYF. DNA for the CDR3: TGCGCCAGCAGAGTTGAGCGGGTCACAGATACGCAGTATTTT.

This chain links TRBV11-2 with TRBJ2-1; D is possibly TRBD2 (6 bases). This CDR3 is built from 15 residues. V gave up 4 bases and J gave up 9 bases, with 19 bases separating them. From germline, CDR1 is SGHAT and CDR2 FQNNGV. The CDR3 nucleotides read TGTGCCAGCAGCTCGGTTAGGACTACGCCAATTGAGCAGTTCTTC. This gives the protein CASSSVRTTPIEQFF.

The chain recombines TRBV2 with TRBJ2-4, with 7 nucleotides matching TRBD2. After removal of 3 bases from V and 3 bases from J, the junction contained 5 bases not matched to a gene. Per germline, CDR1 SNHLY and CDR2 FYNNEI. CDR3 length: 15 residues. CDR3 coding DNA: TGTGCCAGCAGTGATCGGGAGGTTGTCAAAAACATTCAGTACTTC. Its translation: CASSDREVVKNIQYF.

This sequence joins TRBV6-6 and TRBJ1-1; D may be TRBD1 (6 bases). Germline V CDR1 and CDR2: MNHNY, SVGAGI (reference sequence). CDR3 length equals 11 residues. Trimming pared 6 bases from V and 8 bases from J, leaving 10 bases between. In DNA, the CDR3 is TGTGCCAGCAGCCCAGACAGGGAAGCTTTCTTT. It encodes CASSPDREAFF.

This sequence joins TRBV5-8 and TRBJ2-4; D not resolved. The CDR3 spans 14 residues. Germline V gene lookup returns CDR1 SGHTS and CDR2 YDEGEE. Trimming took 5 bases from V and 0 from J, leaving 9 bases between them. The CDR3 DNA reads as TGTGCCAGCAGTTTGCTTCTAGCCAAAAACATTCAGTACTTC. Amino acids: CASSLLLAKNIQYF.

This chain uses TRBV5-5 with TRBJ1-1; D unclear. This CDR3 contains 16 residues. The V end was cut by 1 base, the J end by 0 bases, with 13 bases between. Germline CDR1 is SGHKS and CDR2 is YYEKEE (reference sequence). The CDR3 region is CASSLNWAAMNTEAFF. The CDR3 nucleotides read TGTGCCAGCAGCTTGAATTGGGCTGCAATGAACACTGAAGCTTTCTTT.

This chain uses TRBV13 with TRBJ2-1; 9 bases are a match to TRBD2. J gave up 2 bases and V 8 bases, and 7 bases lay outside the gene matches. This CDR3 contains 15 residues. Germline V gene lookup returns CDR1 PRHDT and CDR2 FYEKMQ (reference sequence). The CDR3 DNA is TGTGCCAGCGGGTGGGCTAGCGGGACCTACAATGAGCAGTTCTTC. It is translated as CASGWASGTYNEQFF. Based on the CDR3 plus reference TRBV13 and TRBJ2-1, the full variable domain is AAGVIQSPRHLIKEKRETATLKCYPIPRHDTVYWYQQGPGQDPQFLISFYEKMQSDKGSIPDRFSAQQFSDYHSELNMSSLELGDSALYFCASGWASGTYNEQFFGPGTRLTVL.

This chain joins TRBV7-3 and TRBJ2-2; TRBD1 agrees at 9 bases. The junction had 10 bases not matched to a gene; V was cut back by 5 bases and J by 6 bases. Looked up from germline, CDR1 is SGHTA and CDR2 is FQGTGA. The CDR3 has 16 amino acids. CDR3 protein: CASSKTGGGFPGELFF. The DNA for the CDR3 is TGTGCCAGCAGCAAAACAGGGGGCGGATTTCCCGGGGAGCTGTTTTTT. Drawing the rest from reference TRBV7-3 and TRBJ2-2, the complete variable domain is GAGVSQTPSNKVTEKGKYVELRCDPISGHTALYWYRQSLGQGPEFLIYFQGTGAADDSGLPNDRFFAVRPEGSVSTLKIQRTERGDSAVYLCASSKTGGGFPGELFFGEGSRLTVL.

The CDR3 is CATSRGGTVNTEAFF. The CDR3 bases are TGTGCCACCAGCAGGGGCGGGACAGTGAACACTGAAGCTTTCTTT. The chain links TRBV15 to TRBJ1-1; TRBD1 matches 7 bases. The CDR3 has 15 amino acids. V lost 3 bases to trimming and J lost 0 bases; unmatched junction nucleotides: 4. Germline V gene data show CDR1 as LNHNV and CDR2 as YYDKDF (reference sequence).

The V call is TRBV9, the J call TRBJ1-4; D might be TRBD1 (5 bases). V shed 0 bases and J shed 5 bases, with 11 bases lying between them. The germline V gene has CDR1 SGDLS and CDR2 YYNGEE. The CDR3 is 15 amino acids. In DNA form, the CDR3 reads TGTGCCAGCAGCGTAGAGGCAGGGCTCAATGAAAAACTGTTTTTT. Translating it yields CASSVEAGLNEKLFF.

V is TRBV7-9 and J is TRBJ1-3, with a tentative D call TRBD1 (6 bases). Trimming removed 4 bases from V and 2 bases from J, with 12 bases in between. CDR1 is SEHNR, CDR2 FQNEAQ, per germline (reference sequence). The CDR3 has 15 residues. The CDR3 nucleotides are TGTGCCAGCAGCTCGGACAGACAAACTGGAAACACCATATATTTT. Translation gives CASSSDRQTGNTIYF. The complete variable domain, with remaining parts taken from reference TRBV7-9 and TRBJ1-3, reads DTGVSQNPRHKITKRGQNVTFRCDPISEHNRLYWYRQTLGQGPEFLTYFQNEAQLEKSRLLSDRFSAERPKGSFSTLEIQRTEQGDSAMYLCASSSDRQTGNTIYFGEGSWLTVV.

The J gene is TRBJ2-7, the V gene TRBV3-1 (or the pseudogene TRBV3-2); 7 nucleotides align to TRBD2. CDR3 length: 19 residues. V lost 4 bases to trimming and J lost 5 bases; unmatched junction nucleotides: 23. Germline values: CDR1 LGHDT, CDR2 YNNKEL (reference sequence). The CDR3 coding sequence is TGTGCCAGCAGCCCCCGGTCCCTGGGGGGGACCCAGAGAACGAACGAGCAGTACTTC. This translates into CASSPRSLGGTQRTNEQYF.

V usage is TRBV6-5 and J usage is TRBJ2-6; perhaps TRBD2 as D (5 bases). CDR1 is MNHEY, CDR2 SVGAGI, per germline. This CDR3 comprises 15 residues. Deletions cut 7 bases from V and 0 bases from J, with 10 bases between. CDR3: CASKMGVSGANVLTF. The DNA for the CDR3 is TGTGCCAGCAAAATGGGAGTCTCTGGGGCCAACGTCCTGACTTTC.

V gene TRBV7-8 combines with J gene TRBJ2-2; D uncertain. The CDR3 contains 12 residues. Germline V gene sequence: CDR1 SGHVS, CDR2 FQNEAQ. The germline V and J ends were trimmed by 5 bases and 2 bases, with 3 bases remaining between them. CDR3 sequence: CASSLNTGELFF. The CDR3 DNA reads as TGTGCCAGCAGCCTAAACACCGGGGAGCTGTTTTTT.

This chain uses TRBV5-4 with TRBJ2-2; the D gene is possibly TRBD1 (5 bases). This CDR3 is built from 16 residues. From germline, CDR1 is SGHNT and CDR2 YYREEE (reference sequence). Deletions cut 2 bases from V and 6 bases from J, with 17 bases between. The CDR3, as DNA: TGTGCCAGCAGCTTTGCCGGCAGGGTGTCTGCCGGGGAGCTGTTTTTT. Amino acid sequence: CASSFAGRVSAGELFF.

The chain carries TRBV11-1 and TRBJ2-7; a weak D match, TRBD2 (5 bases). V gave up 6 bases and J gave up 6 bases, with 18 bases separating them. The CDR3 has 14 amino acids. CDR1 SGHAT and CDR2 FQDESV come from the germline V gene (reference sequence). The chain's CDR3 is CASSQSEVQAEQYF. CDR3 sequence (DNA): TGTGCCAGCAGTCAGTCGGAGGTTCAAGCCGAGCAGTACTTC.

This clone has just one count. The gene calls are TRBV4-3 and TRBJ2-4; TRBD2 is a possible D gene (7 bases). Trimming took 0 bases from V and 8 from J, leaving 11 bases between them. Germline V gives CDR1 LGHNA, CDR2 YSLEER. CDR3 size: 14 residues. CDR3 in DNA: TGCGCCAGCAGCCAAGATGGGAGGGGGGACATTCAGTACTTC. Encoded protein: CASSQDGRGDIQYF.

Within the sample, this clone is medium-sized. The chain joins TRBV27 to TRBJ1-3; 7 bases are a match to TRBD1. Germline V CDR1 and CDR2: MNHEY, SMNVEV (reference sequence). The V segment lost 6 bases and the J segment 1 base; nucleotides outside the gene matches: 3. The CDR3 is made up of 14 amino acids. The CDR3: CASRVQGSGNTIYF. The CDR3 DNA reads as TGTGCCAGCAGGGTACAGGGGTCTGGAAACACCATATATTTT.